This T cell receptor (beta chain) was documented in a study of T cells after yellow fever vaccination. About the study: It was SMART-Seq v4 Ultra Low Input that prepared the fractions with low cell numbers.

There are a few counts of this clonotype. Germline-derived CDR1 and CDR2 are SGHAT and FQNNGV. V dropped 0 bases and J dropped 2; count of bases not matched to a gene: 4. The CDR3 runs 16 residues. Template-switching 5'RACE yielded the TCR cDNA; a universal primer site and UMIs were added in the process. From the 5' RACE reads, TCRdb called clonotypes with MiXCR, one entry per CDR3 protein. This table holds under 550,000 distinct CDR3 sequences, about a fifth found once. This specimen was PBMCs, taken approximately 22 days after the first yellow fever vaccination. The TCR sequence derives from a man aged 18 to 29 who received the YFV17D yellow fever vaccine. The chain recombines TRBV11-2 with TRBJ2-3; 8 bases are shared with TRBD2. CDR3 amino acids: CASSLERGANTDTQYF. The DNA for the CDR3 is TGTGCCAGCAGCTTAGAGCGGGGGGCCAACACAGATACGCAGTATTTT.